Described below is a single T cell receptor beta chain sequence and its context. Its antigen is unidentified. The CDR3 has 17 amino acids. Per germline, CDR1 SGHAT and CDR2 FQNNGV. The germline V and J ends were trimmed by 0 bases and 1 base, with 13 bases remaining between them. PCR employed 60 Vbeta and 13 Jbeta primers. The protocol was immunoSEQ multiplex PCR, while the TCRdb copy is restricted to in-frame clones and leaves out a portion. Among about 160,000 clones listed, around 78% were seen once. This sample was included in a study of cytomegalovirus exposure and HLA in healthy donors. Study findings and constraints: Per a prior analysis, the majority of TCR beta V segments were productive roughly 90% or roughly 30% of the time. Analyses of presence and absence presupposed an approximately uniform sequencing depth across donors.

This rearrangement joins TRBV11-2 to TRBJ2-4; D gene uncertain. This TCR was recovered from a middle-aged man in good health and CMV-seronegative. Sequenced sample: PBMCs. The chain's CDR3 is CASSLEVAPAAKNIQYF. CDR3 DNA sequence: TGTGCCAGCAGCTTAGAGGTCGCCCCTGCGGCCAAAAACATTCAGTACTTC.